Presented here are 10 T cell receptor beta chains from one specimen sequenced in a study of long-term antiretroviral therapy in people with HIV. Samples were assayed with immunoSEQ v3.0 at survey level. Here immunoSEQ multiplex PCR was the method, and the copy in TCRdb shows in-frame clones only, minus some. The profile shows about 24,000 clones, roughly 90% of them singletons. Sequenced material: unsorted PBMCs, taken 1.8 years before starting antiretroviral therapy. These receptors came from a man in his fifties with HIV.

The rearrangement links TRBV27 to TRBJ1-4; TRBD1 aligns across 8 bases. This CDR3 contains 16 residues. V dropped 6 bases and J dropped 2; count of bases not matched to a gene: 8. In germline, CDR1 is MNHEY, CDR2 SMNVEV (reference sequence). CDR3 in amino acids: CASSLDRVVTNEKLFF. As DNA, the CDR3 is TGTGCCAGCAGCCTGGACAGGGTAGTCACTAATGAAAAACTGTTTTTT.

The chain joins TRBV19 to TRBJ1-2; D may be TRBD1 (5 bases). Germline assignment: CDR1 LNHDA and CDR2 SQIVND (reference sequence). The CDR3 contains 12 residues. Trimming shortened V by 6 bases and J by 4 bases, and 9 bases separated the two germline ends. As DNA, the CDR3 is TGTGCCAGTAGCCAGGGAGGCTATGGCTACACCTTC. As protein: CASSQGGYGYTF.

The V call is TRBV30, the J call TRBJ2-2, with 8 bases identical to TRBD2. The CDR3 is made up of 15 amino acids. In germline, CDR1 is GTSNPN, CDR2 SVGIG (reference sequence). J lost 1 base, V lost 3 bases, and 4 bases had no gene match. The CDR3 spells CAWRTGGENTGELFF. For the CDR3, the DNA is TGTGCCTGGAGGACCGGGGGGGAGAACACCGGGGAGCTGTTTTTT. Together with reference TRBV30 and TRBJ2-2, the CDR3 gives the full variable domain: SQTIHQWPATLVQPVGSPLSLECTVEGTSNPNLYWYRQAAGRGLQLLFYSVGIGQISSEVPQNLSASRPQDRQFILSSKKLLLSDSGFYLCAWRTGGENTGELFFGEGSRLTVL.

V usage is TRBV4-1 and J usage is TRBJ1-1, with no clear D. V was cut by 6 bases and J by 7 bases, with 15 bases left in between. This CDR3 contains 13 residues. Germline V gene data show CDR1 as MGHRA and CDR2 as YSYEKL. CDR3 region: CASRRHGSNEAFF. In DNA form, the CDR3 reads TGCGCCAGCAGAAGGCACGGGTCGAATGAAGCTTTCTTT.

This clone was recorded once. J is TRBJ1-1 and V is TRBV4-1; D perhaps matches TRBD1 (6 bases). Germline values: CDR1 MGHRA, CDR2 YSYEKL. Deletions cut 3 bases from V and 3 bases from J, with 14 bases between. The CDR3 spans 15 residues. CDR3 region: CASSHLGKGDTEAFF. The CDR3 DNA is TGCGCCAGCAGCCACCTTGGGAAGGGGGACACTGAAGCTTTCTTT.

This sequence joins TRBV7-8 and TRBJ2-7; D may match TRBD1 or TRBD2 (5 bases each). The CDR3 is 13 residues long. CDR1 and CDR2 (germline): SGHVS, FQNEAQ. Trimming pared 1 base from V and 3 bases from J, leaving 7 bases between. CDR3 DNA: TGTGCCAGCAGCTTAGGGGGGTACTACGAGCAGTACTTC. Its protein product is CASSLGGYYEQYF.

This chain connects TRBV18 to TRBJ2-7; D may be TRBD1 (5 bases). Germline V gene data show CDR1 as KGHSH and CDR2 as LQKENI. V gave up 3 bases and J gave up 6 bases, with 15 bases separating them. CDR3 length equals 14 residues. CDR3 nucleotide sequence: TGTGCCAGCTCACCGCAGGGTTTACTTAGCGAGCAGTACTTC. Translated, it gives CASSPQGLLSEQYF.

The rearrangement joins TRBV10-3 to TRBJ2-1; D is possibly TRBD2 (5 bases). V was pared by 2 bases and J by 9 bases, with 20 bases between. Germline CDR1 ENHRY, CDR2 SYGVKD. CDR3 length: 16 amino acids. CDR3 sequence reads: CAISEQPSTLGGEQFF. The CDR3 DNA sequence: TGTGCCATCAGTGAGCAACCATCCACCCTTGGAGGTGAGCAGTTCTTC.

The rearrangement joins TRBV11-1 to TRBJ1-1; D perhaps matches TRBD1 (5 bases). The germline gives CDR1 SGHAT, CDR2 FQDESV (reference sequence). With 0 bases removed from V and 5 bases from J, the gap between germline ends came to 10 bases. CDR3 length: 14 residues. The CDR3 loop is CASSLARERTEAFF. The CDR3 nucleotides read TGTGCCAGCAGCTTAGCCAGGGAGAGGACTGAAGCTTTCTTT.

There are a few counts of this clone. V gene TRBV4-2 combines with J gene TRBJ2-7; TRBD2 aligns across 7 bases. Trimming took 4 bases from V and 5 from J; bases not matched to a gene: 8. Germline CDR1 is LGHNA and CDR2 is YNFKEQ. The CDR3 has 14 residues. The CDR3: CASSRQRDTDEQYF. The CDR3 DNA reads as TGTGCCAGCAGCCGGCAGCGGGATACGGACGAGCAGTACTTC.